The 10 T cell receptor beta chains below all came from one sample that was sequenced in a study of blood T cell repertoires in COVID-19 (dated by TCRdb to 2019 to 2021). Library construction relied on the immunoSEQ multiplex PCR assay. TCRdb obtained this table from immuneACCESS and retained in-frame rearrangements with V and J assigned. These tables miss some clones; where compared with another copy, unresolved V genes account for less than half of the shortfall, and the remainder is unexplained. The table for this sample lists roughly 56,000 clones; about 92% of them were counted only once. Jointly, the top ten make up around 4.3% of the sample. Source material: peripheral blood. These receptors all come from a man aged 45-65 years with active COVID-19.

This chain connects TRBV15 to TRBJ2-7; the D gene is possibly TRBD1 (5 bases). Trimming cost V 1 base and J 6 bases, with 10 bases left between them. The CDR3 has 13 residues. From germline, CDR1 is LNHNV and CDR2 YYDKDF (reference sequence). CDR3 DNA: TGTGCCACCAGCAGAGTAGGACAAACCGAGCAGTACTTC. Protein: CATSRVGQTEQYF.

This clone was seen just once. V gene TRBV9 combines with J gene TRBJ1-5; D may be TRBD1 (6 bases). Trimming shortened V by 4 bases and J by 3 bases, and 8 bases separated the two germline ends. CDR1 and CDR2 from the germline V gene are SGDLS and YYNGEE. The CDR3 totals 13 residues. For the CDR3, the DNA is TGTGCCAGCAGCCAGGGGTCCAATCAGCCCCAGCATTTT. Translating gives CASSQGSNQPQHF.

The chain has TRBV7-9 and TRBJ1-1, with 7 nucleotides matching TRBD1. Germline values: CDR1 SEHNR, CDR2 FQNEAQ (reference sequence). The V and J ends lost 4 bases and 3 bases, in that order; junction bases with no gene match: 11. The CDR3 is 16 residues long. DNA of the CDR3: TGTGCCAGCAGCTCAGCCCCGACAGGGAAGTACACTGAAGCTTTCTTT. This sequence encodes CASSSAPTGKYTEAFF.

This clone was recorded once. This chain links TRBV7-9 with TRBJ2-2, with 11 bases identical to TRBD1. The CDR3 consists of 15 residues. The J segment lost 6 bases and the V segment lost 6 bases, leaving 6 bases of the junction unmatched. From germline, CDR1 is SEHNR and CDR2 FQNEAQ (reference sequence). CDR3 bases: TGTGCCAGCAGGGACAGGGGGCCGGAGGCCGGGGAGCTGTTTTTT. Its protein is CASRDRGPEAGELFF.

The chain uses TRBV5-4 and TRBJ1-2; 9 bases match TRBD1. Germline CDR1 SGHNT, CDR2 YYREEE (reference sequence). The trim removed 3 bases at V and 4 bases at J, leaving 7 bases unmatched. The CDR3 contains 15 residues. This chain's CDR3 is CASSSGQGGIYGYTF. In nucleotides, the CDR3 is TGTGCCAGCAGCTCGGGACAGGGAGGAATCTATGGCTACACCTTC.

The chain couples TRBV12-3 or TRBV12-4 to TRBJ2-1; unclear D gene. This CDR3 region has 13 residues. Trimming pared 2 bases from V and 6 bases from J, leaving 8 bases between. This chain's CDR3 is CASSLSSGNEQFF. As DNA, the CDR3 is TGTGCCAGCAGTTTATCGTCAGGCAATGAGCAGTTCTTC.

V usage is TRBV19 and J usage is TRBJ2-3, with 12 bases identical to TRBD2. J was trimmed by 4 bases and V by 3 bases; bases with no gene match: 5. Germline values: CDR1 LNHDA, CDR2 SQIVND (reference sequence). The CDR3 consists of 16 residues. The CDR3 sequence: CASSILPSGRADTQYF. The CDR3 region has the DNA TGTGCCAGTAGTATCCTCCCTAGCGGGAGGGCAGATACGCAGTATTTT.

V is TRBV28 and J is TRBJ1-2, with TRBD1 matching over 8 bases. V lost 10 bases to trimming and J lost 5 bases; unmatched junction nucleotides: 9. The CDR3 runs 13 residues. The germline CDR1 and CDR2 sequences are MDHEN and SYDVKM. The CDR3 coding sequence is TGTGCCATTCCAGGACAGGGACTTTATGGCTACACCTTC. Translating gives CAIPGQGLYGYTF.

This clone was seen more than once but under ten times. The CDR3 spells CASSYSRSDPQPQHF. CDR3 DNA sequence: TGTGCCAGCAGTTATTCCAGGTCCGACCCTCAGCCCCAGCATTTT. The chain recombines TRBV6-5 with TRBJ1-5; D gene unclear. The length of the CDR3 is 15 residues. V was pared by 3 bases and J by 6 bases, with 15 bases between. The germline gives CDR1 MNHEY, CDR2 SVGAGI.

The V gene is TRBV18, the J gene TRBJ1-5, with D hard to call. Germline lookup yields CDR1 KGHSH and CDR2 LQKENI. The CDR3 has 15 amino acids. V was clipped by 4 bases and J by 0 bases, with 10 bases between them. The CDR3 region has the DNA TGTGCCAGCTCACTCACTAGCGATAGCAATCAGCCCCAGCATTTT. Its protein product is CASSLTSDSNQPQHF.